The 22 T cell receptor beta chains listed next were all sequenced from one sample in a study of shared clonotypes between healthy human individuals. CD45RO-negative cells were positively selected for CCR7, leaving out terminally differentiated effector memory CD45RA+ cells. The repertoire was sequenced with immunoSEQ multiplex PCR; TCRdb's copy has only in-frame clones and lacks some. The sample lists around 550,000 clones; 95% were seen once. The specimen was naive CD8+ T cells sorted from blood. Source of these receptors: a woman aged 25 to 39 in good health.

The rearrangement links TRBV15 to TRBJ2-1; 11 nucleotides agree with TRBD1. CDR1 and CDR2 (germline): LNHNV, YYDKDF (reference sequence). CDR3 length: 16 amino acids. The V segment lost 1 base and the J segment 8 bases; nucleotides outside the gene matches: 7. CDR3 bases: TGTGCCACCAGCAGAGCGGGACAGGGGGGTGGTTATGAGCAGTTCTTC. Protein sequence: CATSRAGQGGGYEQFF.

The rearrangement links TRBV6-5 to TRBJ2-2, with 14 bases that match TRBD2. The V gene end was trimmed by 7 bases and the J gene end by 7 bases; junction bases not matched to a gene: 5. The CDR3 runs 15 residues. Germline assignment: CDR1 MNHEY and CDR2 SVGAGI. In DNA form, the CDR3 reads TGTGCCAGCATGGGACTAGCGGGAGTAGACGGGGAGCTGTTTTTT. It encodes CASMGLAGVDGELFF.

V usage is TRBV5-1 and J usage is TRBJ1-4, with D hard to call. The V end lost 0 bases, the J end lost 7 bases, and 10 bases lay between the germline ends. CDR1 and CDR2 (germline): SGHRS, YFSETQ. This CDR3 comprises 14 residues. The CDR3, as DNA: TGCGCCAGCAGCTTGGTGACCAGGACTGAAAAACTGTTTTTT. This codes for CASSLVTRTEKLFF.

The genes are TRBV9 and TRBJ2-7; 10 positions match TRBD2. Germline V gene lookup returns CDR1 SGDLS and CDR2 YYNGEE. The ends lost 0 bases at V and 4 bases at J; junction bases unmatched: 4. CDR3 length equals 15 residues. This chain's CDR3 is CASSVGLAGEYEQYF. The CDR3 DNA reads as TGTGCCAGCAGCGTAGGTCTAGCGGGGGAGTACGAGCAGTACTTC.

This chain links TRBV4-1 with TRBJ2-1; 13 bases match TRBD2. The CDR3 sequence is 14 residues long. The germline V gene encodes CDR1 MGHRA and CDR2 YSYEKL. Unmatched junction bases numbered 0, after V lost 1 base and J lost 9 bases. The DNA of the CDR3 is TGCGCCAGCAGCCAAGGACTAGCGGGAGGTGAGCAGTTCTTC. Its translation is CASSQGLAGGEQFF.

The chain combines TRBV9 with TRBJ1-2; 7 bases line up with TRBD1. J was trimmed by 3 bases and V by 3 bases; bases with no gene match: 5. Germline-derived CDR1 and CDR2 are SGDLS and YYNGEE. The CDR3 totals 14 residues. The CDR3 protein is CASSATGRDYGYTF. The CDR3 nucleotides are TGTGCCAGCAGCGCGACAGGGAGGGACTATGGCTACACCTTC.

The rearrangement uses TRBV27 and TRBJ1-2, with unresolved D. The V gene's germline CDR1 is MNHEY and CDR2 SMNVEV (reference sequence). Trimming removed 2 bases at V and 5 bases at J, with 12 bases between. The CDR3 sequence is 14 residues long. The CDR3 DNA follows: TGTGCCAGCAGTTTAGTCCCAGCTGGGTATGGCTACACCTTC. This sequence encodes CASSLVPAGYGYTF.

The rearrangement joins TRBV2 to TRBJ2-1, with TRBD2 identical over 10 bases. Germline V lookup: CDR1 SNHLY, CDR2 FYNNEI. Trimming at V came to 5 bases and at J to 4 bases, leaving 5 bases not matched to a gene. The CDR3 has 15 amino acids. CDR3 sequence reads: CASSTGLAEYNEQFF. For the CDR3, the DNA is TGTGCCAGCAGTACCGGACTAGCGGAATACAATGAGCAGTTCTTC.

The J gene is TRBJ1-1, the V gene TRBV29-1; D possibly corresponds to TRBD1 (5 bases). V lost 4 bases and J lost 2, with 17 bases in between. Germline assignment: CDR1 SQVTM and CDR2 ANQGSEA. The CDR3 length is 15 residues. CDR3 amino acids: CSVADPGRRNTEAFF. CDR3 nucleotide sequence: TGCAGCGTTGCAGATCCGGGACGGAGAAACACTGAAGCTTTCTTT.

The chain uses TRBV2 and TRBJ2-7; D may correspond to TRBD1 or TRBD2 (5 bases each). The germline V gene encodes CDR1 SNHLY and CDR2 FYNNEI. V gave up 11 bases and J gave up 3 bases, with 20 bases separating them. CDR3 size: 14 residues. In nucleotides, the CDR3 is TGTGCCGTCACCAGTCGGGACCCCTACTACGAGCAGTACTTC. This translates into CAVTSRDPYYEQYF. Looking up the rest from reference TRBV2 and TRBJ2-7 gives the full variable domain: EPEVTQTPSHQVTQMGQEVILRCVPISNHLYFYWYRQILGQKVEFLVSFYNNEISEKSEIFDDQFSVERPDGSNFTLKIRSTKLEDSAMYFCAVTSRDPYYEQYFGPGTRLTVT.

The chain employs TRBV9 and TRBJ2-7, with a possible D match to TRBD1 (6 bases). This CDR3 is 14 amino acids long. Germline V gene data show CDR1 as SGDLS and CDR2 as YYNGEE. V lost 0 bases, J lost 3 bases, and 10 bases lay in between. CDR3 loop: CASSVAAGDYEQYF. As DNA, the CDR3 is TGTGCCAGCAGCGTAGCGGCAGGGGACTACGAGCAGTACTTC.

This sequence joins TRBV7-9 and TRBJ2-1, with TRBD1 matching over 7 bases. J lost 3 bases, V lost 4 bases, and 12 bases had no gene match. The CDR3 loop spans 17 amino acids. In germline, CDR1 is SEHNR, CDR2 FQNEAQ (reference sequence). CDR3 nucleotides: TGTGCCAGCAGCTCACAGGGGTCCCACATAGGCTACAATGAGCAGTTCTTC. This encodes CASSSQGSHIGYNEQFF.

V is TRBV28 and J is TRBJ2-7; D is perhaps TRBD2 (5 bases). V dropped 5 bases and J dropped 4 bases, with 15 bases sitting between them. The CDR3 is 14 residues long. The V gene's germline CDR1 is MDHEN and CDR2 SYDVKM. The CDR3 loop reads CASSPLSVLYEQYF. The CDR3 DNA is TGTGCCAGCAGTCCTCTTAGCGTTCTGTACGAGCAGTACTTC.

The chain recombines TRBV7-3 with TRBJ2-4; D call uncertain. Trimming pared 2 bases from V and 9 bases from J, leaving 8 bases between. Looked up from germline, CDR1 is SGHTA and CDR2 is FQGTGA. This CDR3 has 12 amino acids. This chain's CDR3 is CASSLRVGIQYF. DNA of the CDR3: TGTGCCAGCAGCTTACGGGTAGGCATTCAGTACTTC.

V is TRBV10-3 and J is TRBJ2-7; D ambiguous. Per the germline V gene, CDR1 is ENHRY and CDR2 is SYGVKD. The CDR3 covers 13 residues. Trimming pared 2 bases from V and 4 bases from J, leaving 9 bases between. The CDR3 sequence is CAISEPNLYEQYF. The CDR3 DNA reads TGTGCCATCAGTGAGCCTAACTTGTACGAGCAGTACTTC.

The chain recombines TRBV19 with TRBJ1-5; tentatively, D is TRBD1 (6 bases). There are 15 residues in the CDR3. The V gene lost 3 bases and the J gene lost 4 bases, with 13 bases spanning the gap. The germline gives CDR1 LNHDA, CDR2 SQIVND (reference sequence). The CDR3 protein is CASSIGQTPNQPQHF. CDR3 coding DNA: TGTGCCAGTAGTATTGGACAGACTCCTAATCAGCCCCAGCATTTT.

Note on this clone: One end of the junction does not line up with germline, which may come from a read error. The chain employs TRBV4-2 and TRBJ2-7, with 8 bases matching TRBD2. Germline lookup yields CDR1 LGHNA and CDR2 YNFKEQ. This CDR3 contains 15 residues. The CDR3 DNA reads as TGTGCCAGCAGCGAAGATAGCGGGACCTCCTACGAGCAGTACTTC. Residues: CASSEDSGTSYEQYF.

This chain connects TRBV19 to TRBJ2-1, with D perhaps given as TRBD1 or TRBD2 (5 bases each). Per the germline V gene, CDR1 is LNHDA and CDR2 is SQIVND (reference sequence). The CDR3 spans 14 residues. V dropped 6 bases and J dropped 4 bases, with 13 bases sitting between them. CDR3 DNA sequence: TGTGCCAGTAGCCGCCGGGACGGATACAATGAGCAGTTCTTC. Amino acid sequence: CASSRRDGYNEQFF.

The chain carries TRBV27 and TRBJ2-7; the D is unclear. The CDR3 loop spans 15 amino acids. Trimming removed 4 bases at V and 0 bases at J, with 13 bases between. Germline V gene data show CDR1 as MNHEY and CDR2 as SMNVEV (reference sequence). Written as DNA, the CDR3 is TGTGCCAGCAGTTCCCTGGGAAGACCCTCCTACGAGCAGTACTTC. This encodes CASSSLGRPSYEQYF.

This chain joins TRBV27 and TRBJ2-7; D is unclear. The germline V gene has CDR1 MNHEY and CDR2 SMNVEV (reference sequence). This CDR3 is 14 amino acids long. V was pared by 6 bases and J by 0 bases, with 12 bases between. CDR3 residues: CASRKSQYSYEQYF. Here the CDR3 DNA reads TGTGCCAGCAGAAAAAGCCAGTACTCCTACGAGCAGTACTTC.

The rearrangement joins TRBV7-9 to TRBJ1-4; D remains ambiguous. The CDR3 contains 13 residues. V was trimmed by 2 bases and J by 4 bases, leaving 5 bases between them. CDR1 is SEHNR, CDR2 FQNEAQ, per germline (reference sequence). The CDR3 sequence is CASSLSDNEKLFF. Here the CDR3 DNA reads TGTGCCAGCAGCTTATCAGATAATGAAAAACTGTTTTTT.

The J gene is TRBJ1-3, the V gene TRBV13; D may be TRBD1 (5 bases). In germline, CDR1 is PRHDT, CDR2 FYEKMQ (reference sequence). Trimming pared 5 bases from V and 0 bases from J, leaving 8 bases between. The CDR3 length is 14 residues. CDR3: CASSDRSSGNTIYF. The CDR3 DNA reads as TGTGCCAGCAGCGACAGAAGCTCTGGAAACACCATATATTTT.